This TCR beta chain was recovered during a study of blood T cell repertoires in COVID-19. On the study more broadly: The samples span acute and convalescent COVID-19 from the United States, Italy and Spain. From T cells, B-cell-depleted T cells, or PBMCs came the material, which was cDNA or gDNA.

CDR1 MNHNY and CDR2 SVGAGI come from the germline V gene (reference sequence). The CDR3 loop spans 15 amino acids. V lost 3 bases and J 4 bases, leaving 12 bases between the germline ends. Methods used by the authors: Scientists estimated how many nucleated cells there were by amplifying reference gene primers. TCRdb's copy holds only in-frame clones and misses some; the assay was immunoSEQ multiplex PCR. The D gene and trimming were derived from the DNA, and the V and J assignments and clone size from that table. The sample consists of under 200,000 clones, 88% of them appearing once. The receptor was derived from a man aged 40-49 years with active or convalescent COVID-19. The sample consisted of peripheral blood. This chain connects TRBV6-6 to TRBJ2-2, with D maybe TRBD1 (5 bases). CDR3 in DNA: TGTGCCAGCAGTTATGGGGCAGGAAGCACCGGGGAGCTGTTTTTT. This encodes CASSYGAGSTGELFF.